This TCR beta chain emerged from a study of cytomegalovirus exposure and HLA in healthy donors. Broader study findings: Fewer N-insertions than the roughly 630-donor mean were reportedly shown by an Asian-associated ancestry cluster in a later analysis. The availability of immune exposure information extended only to CMV serostatus.

Donors in the study were healthy people who gave bone marrow. Germline values: CDR1 SNHLY, CDR2 FYNNEI. This CDR3 spans 14 amino acids. PCR involved 60 Vbeta and 13 Jbeta primers. The repertoire was sequenced with immunoSEQ multiplex PCR; TCRdb's copy has only in-frame clones and lacks some. This sample contains 150,000 to 200,000 clones. Comment on this clone: What it binds is unknown.

Sequencing used PBMCs. The receptor's source is an older woman in good health and CMV-seronegative. The J gene is TRBJ2-5, the V gene TRBV2, with 9 bases that match TRBD1. Judging by the DNA end, TRBJ2-7 fits better; the J call may be wrong. Here the CDR3 reads CASSFGTGSYEQYF. The CDR3 nucleotides read TGTGCCAGCTCGTTCGGGACAGGGAGCTACGAGCAGTACTTC.